Detailed here is one T cell receptor beta chain. As originally analysed: Reference gene primer amplification yielded estimated nucleated cell counts. Libraries were prepared by immunoSEQ multiplex PCR; TCRdb keeps only in-frame clonotypes and omits some of them. That table is the source of V, J and clone size, and D and trimming were worked out from the DNA. The sample has over 65,000 clones, around 82% seen once; the top ten hold about a third. These data come from a study of blood T cell repertoires in COVID-19. Overall study context: Sites in the United States, Italy and Spain provided acute and convalescent COVID-19 samples. T cells, B-cell-depleted T cells, or PBMCs provided the cDNA or gDNA that served as material.

Losses at the gene ends were 3 bases for V and 2 bases for J; bases not matched to a gene: 9. Germline V gene data show CDR1 as SQVTM and CDR2 as ANQGSEA. The CDR3 is made up of 16 amino acids. The V gene is TRBV29-1, the J gene TRBJ2-2, with 7 bases that match TRBD2. Sequencing was carried out using peripheral blood. The receptor comes from a man aged 55 to 70 with COVID-19, enrolled during active disease. CDR3 protein: CSVEGPAGLNTGELFF. The CDR3 DNA is TGCAGCGTTGAGGGGCCAGCGGGACTCAACACCGGGGAGCTGTTTTTT.